The present T cell receptor (beta chain) was sequenced within a study of beta chain features in type 1 diabetes. Broader study findings: Although PCR might favor shorter templates, it would do so equally in patients and controls.

The ends lost 0 bases at V and 2 bases at J; junction bases unmatched: 5. Germline CDR1 SGHDT, CDR2 YYEEEE. The CDR3 contains 15 residues. A remark on this clone: Antigen specificity is unknown.

Since all of the isolated RNA was reverse transcribed, expressed TCRB transcripts were what got sequenced. Libraries were prepared by immunoSEQ multiplex PCR; TCRdb keeps only in-frame clonotypes and omits some of them. This table holds approximately 100,000 clones, almost 40% found once. The receptor was isolated from a woman between 18 and 30 years old in good health. The V call is TRBV5-6, the J call TRBJ2-7; TRBD1 matches at 7 bases. The source material was stem cell memory CD4+ T cells from blood. CDR3: CASSLVGQAAYEQYF. The DNA for the CDR3 is TGTGCCAGCAGCTTGGTAGGACAGGCCGCCTACGAGCAGTACTTC.